This TCR beta chain was identified in a study of blood T cells in healthy people across ages. The CDR3 spans 17 residues. The V end lost 1 base, the J end lost 4 bases, and 19 bases lay between the germline ends. The germline gives CDR1 MGHRA, CDR2 YSYEKL. This clonotype turned up a few times. What it binds is not known. No fewer than 7 million PBMCs went into each sample. Overall study findings and caveats: Naive CD4+ cell counts and diversity both ran higher in long-lived than in aged donors. TCR beta diversity, measured per million T cells, fell in a roughly linear way with age.

The use of a sample-barcoded 5' primer and a J-beta primer mix characterized a second PCR of roughly 6 to 11 cycles. Carrying 12 random nucleotides, a template-switch adaptor labeled each individual cDNA molecule. MiXCR, applied by TCRdb to the 5' RACE reads, yields one record per CDR3 protein. Here the sample spans under 950,000 distinct CDR3 sequences, around a fifth being singletons. This sequence originates from a man in his 70s in good health. The sample consisted of blood. The rearrangement uses TRBV4-1 and TRBJ1-1, with a weak D call TRBD1 (6 bases). The CDR3 region is CASSQAEQGIGGTEAFF. CDR3 DNA sequence: TGCGCCAGCAGCCAAGCGGAACAGGGAATTGGAGGCACTGAAGCTTTCTTT.